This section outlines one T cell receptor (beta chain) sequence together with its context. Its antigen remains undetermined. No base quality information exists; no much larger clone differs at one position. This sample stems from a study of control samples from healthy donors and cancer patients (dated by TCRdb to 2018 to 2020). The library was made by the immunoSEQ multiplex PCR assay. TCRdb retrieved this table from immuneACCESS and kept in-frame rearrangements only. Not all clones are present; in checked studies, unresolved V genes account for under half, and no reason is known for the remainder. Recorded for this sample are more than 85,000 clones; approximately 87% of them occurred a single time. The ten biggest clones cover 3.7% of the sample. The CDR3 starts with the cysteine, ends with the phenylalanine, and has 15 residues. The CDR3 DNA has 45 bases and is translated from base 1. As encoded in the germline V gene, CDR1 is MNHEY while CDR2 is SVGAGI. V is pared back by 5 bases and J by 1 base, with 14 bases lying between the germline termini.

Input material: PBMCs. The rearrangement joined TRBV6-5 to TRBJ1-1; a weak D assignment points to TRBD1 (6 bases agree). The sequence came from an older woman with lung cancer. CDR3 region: CASSPGRGANTEAFF. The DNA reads TGTGCCAGCAGTCCCGGGCGGGGGGCGAACACTGAAGCTTTCTTT.